What follows are 14 T cell receptor beta chains derived from one specimen sequenced in a study of CD8 T cells in Susac syndrome. A quantity of roughly 0.5 to 1 ug RNA underwent reverse transcription using random hexamers. TCRdb re-analysed the immunoSEQ multiplex PCR reads in MiXCR, keeping a single row per CDR3 protein. Of 150,000 to 200,000 distinct CDR3 sequences listed, roughly nine tenths were seen once; the top ten hold approximately 0.09%. Sequenced sample: CD4+ T cells from PBMCs. The receptors originated from a human donor with Susac syndrome.

This clonotype was counted a single time. The CDR3 protein is CASSSGGQNGEEQYF. The CDR3 DNA follows: TGTGCCAGCAGTTCCGGGGGACAGAATGGGGAAGAGCAGTACTTC. V gene TRBV28 combines with J gene TRBJ2-7; weak D call: TRBD1 (7 bases). Trimming took 4 bases from V and 7 from J, leaving 20 bases between them. The CDR3 length is 15 residues. The V gene's germline CDR1 is MDHEN and CDR2 SYDVKM. Variable domain in full (rest from reference TRBV28 and TRBJ2-7): DVKVTQSSRYLVKRTGEKVFLECVQDMDHENMFWYRQDPGLGLRLIYFSYDVKMKEKGDIPEGYSVSREKKERFSLILESASTNQTSMYLCASSSGGQNGEEQYFGPGTRLTVT.

This rearrangement joins TRBV20-1 to TRBJ2-3, with D unresolved. Trimming removed 5 bases at V and 0 bases at J, with 9 bases between. The CDR3 is 13 residues long. Germline CDR1 and CDR2: DFQATT and SNEGSKA (reference sequence). The CDR3 nucleotides are TGCAGTGCTGACTCTTCTAGCACAGATACGCAGTATTTT. Protein: CSADSSSTDTQYF.

The chain joins TRBV5-1 to TRBJ2-2, with 11 bases lining up with TRBD2. V lost 4 bases to trimming and J lost 0 bases; unmatched junction nucleotides: 8. The germline gives CDR1 SGHRS, CDR2 YFSETQ. This CDR3 region has 18 residues. CDR3 loop: CASSERLAGLSNTGELFF. Here the CDR3 DNA reads TGCGCCAGCAGCGAAAGACTAGCGGGGTTATCGAACACCGGGGAGCTGTTTTTT.

This clonotype appeared once. The genes are TRBV29-1 and TRBJ1-5; D uncertain. The CDR3 loop spans 13 amino acids. Trimming left V 6 bases short and J 2 bases short, with 11 bases between. CDR1 is SQVTM and CDR2 is ANQGSEA in the germline V gene. The CDR3 nucleotides read TGCAGCGTGGAGACGGACGGCAATCAGCCCCAGCATTTT. This sequence encodes CSVETDGNQPQHF.

The chain uses TRBV4-1 and TRBJ1-2; maybe TRBD1 (5 bases). Trimming removed 4 bases at V and 4 bases at J, with 13 bases between. Germline loops: CDR1 MGHRA, CDR2 YSYEKL. The CDR3 is made up of 14 amino acids. The CDR3 DNA reads TGCGCCAGCAGCCCGGAGGGGCTTGGCTATGGCTACACCTTC. Its translation: CASSPEGLGYGYTF.

The V and J genes are TRBV28 and TRBJ2-5, with D perhaps TRBD1 (6 bases). Germline CDR1 MDHEN, CDR2 SYDVKM. CDR3 length: 16 residues. Trimming removed 1 base at V and 1 base at J, with 13 bases between. CDR3 sequence reads: CASSLFPDRIQETQYF. CDR3 DNA: TGTGCCAGCAGTTTATTCCCGGACAGAATCCAAGAGACCCAGTACTTC.

The rearrangement links TRBV19 to TRBJ1-2; tentative D call: TRBD1 (5 bases). V was clipped by 10 bases and J by 1 base, with 13 bases between them. The CDR3 loop spans 13 amino acids. Germline-derived CDR1 and CDR2 are LNHDA and SQIVND (reference sequence). The CDR3, as DNA: TGTGCCACCTCCGGGACGGTTAACTATGGCTACACCTTC. It codes for CATSGTVNYGYTF.

The genes are TRBV14 and TRBJ2-7; D remains unclear. Deletions cut 4 bases from V and 3 bases from J, with 16 bases between. CDR3 length equals 15 residues. Germline CDR1 SGHDN, CDR2 FVKESK. The CDR3 spells CASSRDRAQDYEQYF. CDR3 DNA sequence: TGTGCCAGCAGCCGAGACCGGGCCCAAGACTACGAGCAGTACTTC.

This chain links TRBV4-1 with TRBJ2-5, with D uncertain. The germline gives CDR1 MGHRA, CDR2 YSYEKL. Trimming left V 2 bases short and J 5 bases short, with 24 bases between. The CDR3 has 18 amino acids. CDR3 sequence reads: CASSQTPGFTYRVETQYF. For the CDR3, the DNA is TGCGCCAGCAGCCAAACCCCTGGTTTCACCTATCGGGTGGAGACCCAGTACTTC.

The V call is TRBV10-3, the J call TRBJ1-5; D may be TRBD1 (6 bases). From germline, CDR1 is ENHRY and CDR2 SYGVKD. V was pared by 3 bases and J by 2 bases, with 14 bases between. The CDR3 covers 16 residues. As DNA, the CDR3 is TGTGCCATCAGTGATTCAGGGGCTGGGGGCAATCAGCCCCAGCATTTT. Encoded protein: CAISDSGAGGNQPQHF.

The chain combines TRBV4-1 with TRBJ2-4; D is unresolved. Trimming left V 0 bases short and J 0 bases short, with 6 bases between. Germline CDR1 and CDR2: MGHRA and YSYEKL. The CDR3 loop spans 15 amino acids. CDR3 nucleotide sequence: TGCGCCAGCAGCCAAGATACAGTAGCCAAAAACATTCAGTACTTC. Translated, it gives CASSQDTVAKNIQYF.

This chain links TRBV4-1 with TRBJ2-7; D call uncertain. This CDR3 region has 15 residues. Trimming shortened V by 1 base and J by 2 bases, and 12 bases separated the two germline ends. Germline CDR1 reads MGHRA; CDR2 reads YSYEKL. For the CDR3, the DNA is TGCGCCAGCAGCCAAGGGGGTCAACCAACCTACGAGCAGTACTTC. Translated, it gives CASSQGGQPTYEQYF.

This clonotype was observed a handful of times. This chain links TRBV5-4 with TRBJ2-2; tentative D call: TRBD1 (5 bases). CDR3 length equals 16 residues. Germline CDR1 SGHNT, CDR2 YYREEE (reference sequence). Trimming removed 4 bases at V and 4 bases at J, with 17 bases between. The CDR3 reads CASSLRQSYGTGELFF. The CDR3 DNA follows: TGTGCCAGCAGCCTGCGACAGAGTTATGGCACCGGGGAGCTGTTTTTT.

The sample holds a few counts of this clonotype. This chain uses TRBV28 with TRBJ2-7; 10 nucleotides align to TRBD1. Germline CDR1 reads MDHEN; CDR2 reads SYDVKM. Losses at the gene ends were 2 bases for V and 3 bases for J; bases not matched to a gene: 1. CDR3 size: 14 residues. For the CDR3, the DNA is TGTGCCAGCAGTTTAAGGACAGGGGGCTACGAGCAGTACTTC. Translating gives CASSLRTGGYEQYF.